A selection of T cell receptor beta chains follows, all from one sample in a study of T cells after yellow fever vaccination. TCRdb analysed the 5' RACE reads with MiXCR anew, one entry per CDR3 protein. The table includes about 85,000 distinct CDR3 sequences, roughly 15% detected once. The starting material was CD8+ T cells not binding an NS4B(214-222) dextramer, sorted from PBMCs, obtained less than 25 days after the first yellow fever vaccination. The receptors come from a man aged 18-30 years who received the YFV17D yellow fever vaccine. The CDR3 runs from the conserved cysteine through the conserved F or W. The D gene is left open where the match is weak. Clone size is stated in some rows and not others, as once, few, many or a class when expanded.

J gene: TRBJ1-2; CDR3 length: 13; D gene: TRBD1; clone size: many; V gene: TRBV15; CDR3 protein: CATSLDRVGGYTF; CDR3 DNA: TGTGCCACCAGCCTGGACAGGGTAGGTGGCTACACCTTC
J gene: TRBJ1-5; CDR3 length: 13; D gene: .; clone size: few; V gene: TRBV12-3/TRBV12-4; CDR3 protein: CASSPSGVQPQHF; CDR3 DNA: TGTGCCAGCAGTCCATCAGGAGTTCAGCCCCAGCATTTT
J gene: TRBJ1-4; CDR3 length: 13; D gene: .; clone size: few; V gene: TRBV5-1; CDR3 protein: CASSLEQEEKLFF; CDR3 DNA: TGCGCCAGCAGCTTGGAGCAGGAGGAAAAACTGTTTTTT
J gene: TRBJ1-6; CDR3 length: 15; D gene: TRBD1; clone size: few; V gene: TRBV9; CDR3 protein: CASSARDRVVSPLHF; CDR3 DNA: TGTGCCAGCAGCGCTAGAGACAGGGTAGTGTCACCCCTCCACTTT
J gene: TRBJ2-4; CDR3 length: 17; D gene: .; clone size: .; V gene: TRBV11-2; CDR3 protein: CASSLEALGTLTDIQYF; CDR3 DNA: TGTGCCAGCAGCTTAGAGGCCCTCGGGACCCTCACGGACATTCAGTACTTC
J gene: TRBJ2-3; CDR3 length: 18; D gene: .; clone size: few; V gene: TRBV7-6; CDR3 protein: CASSLGSFGEASTDTQYF; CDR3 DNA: TGTGCCAGCAGCTTAGGTAGTTTCGGAGAGGCTAGCACAGATACGCAGTATTTT
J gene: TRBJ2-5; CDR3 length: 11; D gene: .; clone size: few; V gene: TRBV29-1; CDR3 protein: CSVGSQETQYF; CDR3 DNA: TGCAGCGTGGGGTCCCAAGAGACCCAGTACTTC
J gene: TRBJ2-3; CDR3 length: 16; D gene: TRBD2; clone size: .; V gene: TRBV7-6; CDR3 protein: CASTLGASGGGDTQYF; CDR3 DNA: TGTGCCAGCACCCTAGGGGCTAGCGGGGGTGGAGATACGCAGTATTTT
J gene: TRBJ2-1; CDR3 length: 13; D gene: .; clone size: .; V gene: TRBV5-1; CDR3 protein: CASSPTGGNEQFF; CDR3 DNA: TGCGCCAGCAGCCCGACAGGTGGCAATGAGCAGTTCTTC
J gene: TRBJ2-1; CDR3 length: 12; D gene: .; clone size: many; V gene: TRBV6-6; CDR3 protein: CASSYSGNEQFF; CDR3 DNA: TGTGCCAGCAGTTACTCAGGGAATGAGCAGTTCTTC
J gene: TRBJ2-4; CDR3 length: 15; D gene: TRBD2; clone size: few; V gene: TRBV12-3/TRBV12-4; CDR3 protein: CASSKTSAAKNIQYF; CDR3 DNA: TGTGCCAGCAGTAAAACTAGCGCGGCCAAAAACATTCAGTACTTC
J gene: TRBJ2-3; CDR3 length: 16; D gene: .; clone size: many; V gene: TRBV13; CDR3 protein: CASSPFGASGTDTQYF; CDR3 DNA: TGTGCCAGCAGCCCCTTTGGAGCGTCTGGCACAGATACGCAGTATTTT
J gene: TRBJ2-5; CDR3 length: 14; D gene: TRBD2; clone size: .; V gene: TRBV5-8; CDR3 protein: CASSRGGLQETQYF; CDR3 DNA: TGTGCCAGCAGCCGGGGGGGCCTCCAAGAGACCCAGTACTTC
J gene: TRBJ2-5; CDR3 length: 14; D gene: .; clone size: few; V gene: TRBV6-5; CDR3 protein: CASSYFQGVETQYF; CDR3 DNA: TGTGCCAGCAGTTACTTTCAGGGAGTAGAGACCCAGTACTTC
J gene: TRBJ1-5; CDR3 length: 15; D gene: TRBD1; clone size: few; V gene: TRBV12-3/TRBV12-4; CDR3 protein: CASSYRGTGNQPQHF; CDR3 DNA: TGTGCCAGCAGCTACAGGGGGACGGGCAATCAGCCCCAGCATTTT
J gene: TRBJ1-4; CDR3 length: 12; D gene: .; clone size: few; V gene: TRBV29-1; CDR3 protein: CSVVQFGEKLFF; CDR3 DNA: TGCAGCGTTGTTCAGTTCGGGGAAAAACTGTTTTTT
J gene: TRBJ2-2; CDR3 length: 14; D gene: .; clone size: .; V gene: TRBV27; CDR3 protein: CASQPGMNTGELFF; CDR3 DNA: TGTGCCAGTCAGCCGGGGATGAACACCGGGGAGCTGTTTTTT
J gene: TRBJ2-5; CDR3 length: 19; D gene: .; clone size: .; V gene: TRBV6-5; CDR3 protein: CASSYFARDTTGYQETQYF; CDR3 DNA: TGTGCCAGCAGTTACTTTGCGAGAGATACTACAGGGTACCAAGAGACCCAGTACTTC
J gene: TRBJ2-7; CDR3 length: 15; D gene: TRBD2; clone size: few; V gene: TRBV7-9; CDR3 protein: CASSGNGAGGHEQYF; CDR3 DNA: TGTGCCAGCAGCGGAAATGGTGCGGGGGGGCACGAGCAGTACTTC
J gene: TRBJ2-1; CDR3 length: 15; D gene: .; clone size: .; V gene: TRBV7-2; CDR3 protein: CASSLDWSSYNEQFF; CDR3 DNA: TGTGCCAGCAGCTTAGACTGGAGCTCCTACAATGAGCAGTTCTTC
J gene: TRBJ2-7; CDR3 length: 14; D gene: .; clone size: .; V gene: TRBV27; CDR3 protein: CASSLKQHSYEQYF; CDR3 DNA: TGTGCCAGCAGTTTAAAACAGCACTCCTACGAGCAGTACTTC
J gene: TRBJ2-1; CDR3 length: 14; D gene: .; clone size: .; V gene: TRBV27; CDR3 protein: CASSLSVADNEQFF; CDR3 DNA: TGTGCCAGCAGTTTATCGGTCGCAGACAATGAGCAGTTCTTC
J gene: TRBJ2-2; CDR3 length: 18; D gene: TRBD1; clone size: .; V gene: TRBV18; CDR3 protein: CASSRLWDSSPNTGELFF; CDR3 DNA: TGTGCCAGCTCTCGTCTCTGGGACAGTAGTCCGAACACCGGGGAGCTGTTTTTT
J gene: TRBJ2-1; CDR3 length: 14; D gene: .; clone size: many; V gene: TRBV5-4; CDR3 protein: CASSLEPVNNEQFF; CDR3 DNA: TGTGCCAGCAGCTTGGAGCCAGTCAACAATGAGCAGTTCTTC